This TCR beta chain was documented in a study of spatial heterogeneity in lung cancer. Findings and limits, study-wide: Tumor mutation count correlated with how many alpha and beta TCRs expanded intratumorally.

On this clonotype itself: Its antigen is not identified.

Trimming took 3 bases from V and 4 from J, leaving 13 bases between them. This CDR3 region has 15 residues. CDR1 MDHEN and CDR2 SYDVKM come from the germline V gene. TCRdb analysed the 5' RACE reads with MiXCR anew, one entry per CDR3 protein. This sample carries 100,000 to 110,000 distinct CDR3 sequences, nearly 4.5% of them seen once, and the ten largest clones take around 20%. The time point denotes: sample taken at primary tumor resection. Patients with untreated early-stage non-small cell lung cancer, numbering 55 to 80, were the donors. Whole RNA from tumor, nontumor lung or frozen PBMC was sequenced unsorted.

The sequenced sample was lung tumor tissue, obtained at surgery. This sequence was found in a male donor with early-stage non-small cell lung cancer. J is TRBJ1-3 and V is TRBV28; D not resolved. The CDR3 sequence is CASSFFGSPGNTIYF. Written as DNA, the CDR3 is TGTGCCAGCAGTTTTTTTGGGAGCCCCGGAAACACCATATATTTT.